Following are 23 T cell receptor beta chains from one sample sequenced in a study of memory CD4+ T cells and cytomegalovirus serostatus. The method was immunoSEQ multiplex PCR; TCRdb's version includes in-frame clones alone and lacks a portion of them. The table lists more than 35,000 clones, around 80% of them singletons. The sort gate was single viable CD3+CD4+CD8-CD45RO+ cells for memory CD4+ T cells. The specimen sequenced was memory CD4+ T cells from blood. The source is an adult in good health and CMV-seropositive.

V gene TRBV28 combines with J gene TRBJ1-1; the match to TRBD1 covers 9 bases. There are 16 residues in the CDR3. Germline CDR1 reads MDHEN; CDR2 reads SYDVKM. Losses at the gene ends were 8 bases for V and 5 bases for J; bases not matched to a gene: 15. CDR3 sequence: CASYTDRGKGSTEAFF. CDR3 DNA sequence: TGTGCCAGCTACACGGACAGGGGTAAGGGGTCGACTGAAGCTTTCTTT.

The gene calls are TRBV7-9 and TRBJ2-5; maybe TRBD1 (6 bases). Germline V gives CDR1 SEHNR, CDR2 FQNEAQ (reference sequence). The CDR3 has 14 residues. The germline V and J ends were trimmed by 6 bases and 5 bases, with 16 bases remaining between them. CDR3 protein: CASSIGGQGETQYF. For the CDR3, the DNA is TGTGCCAGCAGTATCGGCGGGCAGGGGGAGACCCAGTACTTC.

The chain joins TRBV28 to TRBJ1-2; tentative D call: TRBD1 (5 bases). V lost 4 bases, J lost 6 bases, and 15 bases lay in between. The CDR3 runs to 14 residues. The germline V gene encodes CDR1 MDHEN and CDR2 SYDVKM. The CDR3 is CASSSMTEGNGYTF. DNA of the CDR3: TGTGCCAGCAGTTCCATGACAGAAGGTAATGGCTACACCTTC.

The rearrangement joins TRBV19 to TRBJ1-1; 8 bases line up with TRBD1. The length of the CDR3 is 15 residues. CDR1 and CDR2 from the germline V gene are LNHDA and SQIVND (reference sequence). The V segment lost 6 bases and the J segment 6 bases; nucleotides outside the gene matches: 12. CDR3 protein: CASRETGASFAEAFF. CDR3 nucleotide sequence: TGTGCCAGTAGGGAGACAGGGGCGTCGTTCGCTGAAGCTTTCTTT.

This chain connects TRBV7-2 to TRBJ1-2; D gene uncertain. This CDR3 comprises 12 residues. CDR1 SGHTA and CDR2 FQGNSA come from the germline V gene. Trimming shortened V by 5 bases and J by 8 bases, and 12 bases separated the two germline ends. CDR3 sequence (DNA): TGTGCCAGCAGCCCAGGCAGGTGGGGCTACACCTTC. Its protein is CASSPGRWGYTF.

The V gene is TRBV5-1, the J gene TRBJ2-3; 9 bases line up with TRBD2. CDR1 is SGHRS and CDR2 is YFSETQ in the germline V gene. V gave up 5 bases and J gave up 0 bases; unmatched junction bases: 4. CDR3 length: 15 amino acids. DNA for the CDR3: TGCGCCAGCAGAAGCGGGGGGCTTAGCACAGATACGCAGTATTTT. Its translation: CASRSGGLSTDTQYF. Full variable domain (missing parts from reference TRBV5-1 and TRBJ2-3): KAGVTQTPRYLIKTRGQQVTLSCSPISGHRSVSWYQQTPGQGLQFLFEYFSETQRNKGNFPGRFSGRQFSNSRSEMNVSTLELGDSALYLCASRSGGLSTDTQYFGPGTRLTVL.

This rearrangement joins TRBV6-1 to TRBJ2-2, with TRBD2 as a possible D gene (5 bases). The length of the CDR3 is 15 residues. CDR1 is MNHNS and CDR2 is SASEGT in the germline V gene. V shed 7 bases and J shed 6 bases, with 18 bases lying between them. For the CDR3, the DNA is TGTGCCAGCACCCCTGGGAGAGGAATAGCCGGGGAGCTGTTTTTT. It specifies CASTPGRGIAGELFF.

V and J are TRBV6-5 and TRBJ1-1, with a weak D call TRBD1 (6 bases). Trimming left V 6 bases short and J 2 bases short, with 10 bases between. The CDR3 is made up of 13 amino acids. Germline CDR1 and CDR2: MNHEY and SVGAGI. This CDR3 is CASRQGQNTEAFF. In nucleotides, the CDR3 is TGTGCCAGCAGGCAGGGACAAAACACTGAAGCTTTCTTT.

The chain links TRBV4-1 to TRBJ1-1; D unresolved. Per the germline V gene, CDR1 is MGHRA and CDR2 is YSYEKL. Trimming stripped 1 base from V and 7 bases from J, with 10 bases between. The CDR3 sequence is 13 residues long. The CDR3 DNA reads as TGCGCCAGCAGCCAAGTAAGAGGACTTGAAGCTTTCTTT. It specifies CASSQVRGLEAFF.

The rearrangement links TRBV19 to TRBJ1-5; D might be TRBD1 (6 bases). This CDR3 is 15 amino acids long. Germline assignment: CDR1 LNHDA and CDR2 SQIVND (reference sequence). V lost 4 bases and J lost 3, with 13 bases in between. The CDR3 is CASSTNRDTNQPQHF. Written as DNA, the CDR3 is TGTGCCAGTAGTACGAACCGGGACACCAATCAGCCCCAGCATTTT.

The chain combines TRBV15 with TRBJ2-7; 7 bases agree with TRBD2. Germline values: CDR1 LNHNV, CDR2 YYDKDF (reference sequence). Trimming at V came to 2 bases and at J to 7 bases, leaving 8 bases not matched to a gene. The CDR3 runs 14 residues. As DNA, the CDR3 is TGTGCCACCAGCAGACTAGCGGAAGTGTCGGAGCAGTACTTC. Translating it yields CATSRLAEVSEQYF.

The chain is built from TRBV6-1 and TRBJ2-2; D is unclear. The CDR3 length is 14 residues. V lost 8 bases, J lost 6 bases, and 16 bases lay in between. The germline V gene encodes CDR1 MNHNS and CDR2 SASEGT. The CDR3 loop is CASGSASNAGELFF. The CDR3 DNA is TGTGCCAGCGGGTCTGCAAGCAATGCCGGGGAGCTGTTTTTT.

The chain employs TRBV19 and TRBJ1-1; the D is unclear. The CDR3 has 16 amino acids. Trimming took 7 bases from V and 0 from J, leaving 18 bases between them. Germline V gives CDR1 LNHDA, CDR2 SQIVND (reference sequence). The DNA of the CDR3 is TGTGCCAGTACCACTGCGGTGAGGCAGATGAACACTGAAGCTTTCTTT. The encoded protein is CASTTAVRQMNTEAFF.

The rearrangement joins TRBV18 to TRBJ1-1; possible D gene TRBD1, 5 bases. Trimming took off 6 bases at V and 3 bases at J, with 17 bases between the two ends. The CDR3 is 15 residues long. The germline V gene encodes CDR1 KGHSH and CDR2 LQKENI. The CDR3 region is CASSRDPGRDTEAFF. In DNA, the CDR3 is TGTGCCAGCTCTCGCGACCCCGGCAGGGACACTGAAGCTTTCTTT.

The chain combines TRBV15 with TRBJ1-2, with D possibly being TRBD1 (5 bases). Germline assignment: CDR1 LNHNV and CDR2 YYDKDF (reference sequence). This CDR3 has 15 residues. Deletions cut 3 bases from V and 7 bases from J, with 18 bases between. The CDR3 loop reads CATSRKMGEPFGYTF. The CDR3, as DNA: TGTGCCACCAGCAGGAAAATGGGGGAACCCTTTGGCTACACCTTC. The whole variable domain, remainder taken from reference TRBV15 and TRBJ1-2, is DAMVIQNPRYQVTQFGKPVTLSCSQTLNHNVMYWYQQKSSQAPKLLFHYYDKDFNNEADTPDNFQSRRPNTSFCFLDIRSPGLGDTAMYLCATSRKMGEPFGYTFGSGTRLTVV.

The V call is TRBV27, the J call TRBJ2-3, with no clear D. V was cut by 6 bases and J by 4 bases, with 17 bases left in between. The CDR3 runs 15 residues. Germline V CDR1 and CDR2: MNHEY, SMNVEV (reference sequence). The CDR3 DNA reads as TGTGCCAGCAGGGTCGGCAGCGCTCAGGCAGATACGCAGTATTTT. This sequence encodes CASRVGSAQADTQYF.

J is TRBJ2-4 and V is TRBV11-2; D not certain. Germline CDR1 SGHAT, CDR2 FQNNGV. This CDR3 has 19 amino acids. The V gene lost 5 bases and the J gene lost 0 bases, with 23 bases spanning the gap. The CDR3 region is CASSPTTHWYPEAKNIQYF. For the CDR3, the DNA is TGTGCCAGCAGCCCGACAACCCACTGGTATCCGGAAGCCAAAAACATTCAGTACTTC.

V usage is TRBV5-1 and J usage is TRBJ2-1; the D is unclear. Germline CDR1 SGHRS, CDR2 YFSETQ. There are 15 residues in the CDR3. V lost 4 bases to trimming and J lost 0 bases, with 11 bases between them. Written as DNA, the CDR3 is TGCGCCAGCAGCACGACGTTCAGCTCCTACAATGAGCAGTTCTTC. Translating gives CASSTTFSSYNEQFF.

J is TRBJ2-2 and V is TRBV9; possibly TRBD1 for D (5 bases). The CDR3 covers 14 residues. V gave up 2 bases and J gave up 3 bases, with 8 bases separating them. Germline V CDR1 and CDR2: SGDLS, YYNGEE. The CDR3, as DNA: TGTGCCAGCAGCGTCAGGGCGGACACCGGGGAGCTGTTTTTT. Amino acids: CASSVRADTGELFF.

The chain joins TRBV19 to TRBJ2-7, with TRBD1 matching 9 bases. Germline V gene lookup returns CDR1 LNHDA and CDR2 SQIVND (reference sequence). With 3 bases clipped from V and 4 bases from J, the junction kept 4 bases outside the gene matches. The CDR3 is 14 amino acids. The chain's CDR3 is CASSIGQGIYEQYF. CDR3 sequence (DNA): TGTGCCAGTAGTATCGGACAGGGGATATACGAGCAGTACTTC.

The V gene is TRBV7-9, the J gene TRBJ1-2, with D perhaps TRBD1 (5 bases). From germline, CDR1 is SEHNR and CDR2 FQNEAQ (reference sequence). The V gene lost 4 bases and the J gene lost 4 bases, with 19 bases spanning the gap. This CDR3 is built from 16 residues. DNA for the CDR3: TGTGCCAGCAGCTCCTGGCCGCAGGGAACGATCTATGGCTACACCTTC. Residues: CASSSWPQGTIYGYTF.

The rearrangement uses TRBV6-1 and TRBJ1-3; D is unclear. Trimming shortened V by 2 bases and J by 0 bases, and 14 bases separated the two germline ends. Germline CDR1 MNHNS, CDR2 SASEGT. The CDR3 has 17 amino acids. CDR3 region: CASSEIAGPISGNTIYF. The CDR3 coding sequence is TGTGCCAGCAGTGAAATTGCAGGACCGATCTCTGGAAACACCATATATTTT.

Only one count was recorded for this clone. V gene TRBV7-2 combines with J gene TRBJ1-2; D uncertain. The CDR3 consists of 14 residues. Between the trimmed V and J ends, which lost 6 bases and 8 bases, there was a span of 19 bases. CDR1 and CDR2 from the germline V gene are SGHTA and FQGNSA. The CDR3 nucleotides read TGTGCCAGCAGATACGATCCAGGAGGAGGGGGCTACACCTTC. Translated, it gives CASRYDPGGGGYTF.